The T cell receptor (beta chain) described here comes from a study of blood T cell repertoires in COVID-19. Per the authors' pipeline: Reference gene primer amplification gave estimated nucleated cell counts. Measured with immunoSEQ multiplex PCR; TCRdb has only the in-frame clones, and not every one. Clonal size and the V and J genes are those of that table, whereas D and trimming came from the DNA. The data show more than 75,000 clones, 82% seen once. After removal of 10 bases from V and 0 bases from J, the junction contained 11 bases not matched to a gene. Per the germline V gene, CDR1 is SNHLY and CDR2 is FYNNEI. This CDR3 is built from 16 residues.

This clonotype was sampled from a man aged 60 to 69 with acute or convalescent COVID-19. Sequencing was done on a sample of peripheral blood. The chain carries TRBV2 and TRBJ2-3, with 9 bases lining up with TRBD2. The CDR3 DNA reads TGTGCCAAGCGGGCCGGGGGACTAGCAAGCACAGATACGCAGTATTTT. Translating it yields CAKRAGGLASTDTQYF. Using reference TRBV2 and TRBJ2-3 for the parts outside the CDR3, the full variable domain is EPEVTQTPSHQVTQMGQEVILRCVPISNHLYFYWYRQILGQKVEFLVSFYNNEISEKSEIFDDQFSVERPDGSNFTLKIRSTKLEDSAMYFCAKRAGGLASTDTQYFGPGTRLTVL.